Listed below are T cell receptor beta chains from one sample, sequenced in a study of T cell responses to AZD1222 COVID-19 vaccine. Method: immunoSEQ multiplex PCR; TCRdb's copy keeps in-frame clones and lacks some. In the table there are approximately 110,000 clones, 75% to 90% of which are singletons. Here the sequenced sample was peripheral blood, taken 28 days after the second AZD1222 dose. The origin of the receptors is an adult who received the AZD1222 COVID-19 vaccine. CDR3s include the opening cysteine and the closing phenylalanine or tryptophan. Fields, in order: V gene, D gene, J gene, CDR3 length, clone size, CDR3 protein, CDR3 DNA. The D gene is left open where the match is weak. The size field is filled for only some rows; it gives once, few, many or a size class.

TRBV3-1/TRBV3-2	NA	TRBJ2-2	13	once	CASSPGTTGELFF	TGTGCCAGCAGCCCCGGGACCACCGGGGAGCTGTTTTTT
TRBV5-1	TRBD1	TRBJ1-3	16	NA	CASSLAGGASGNTIYF	TGCGCCAGCAGCTTGGCAGGGGGAGCCTCTGGAAACACCATATATTTT
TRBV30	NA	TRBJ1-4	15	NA	CAWSVPSGLSEKLFF	TGTGCCTGGAGTGTACCGTCAGGGTTGAGTGAAAAACTGTTTTTT
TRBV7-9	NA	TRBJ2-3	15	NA	CASSSVALEGDTQYF	TGTGCCAGCAGCTCCGTAGCGCTGGAGGGAGATACGCAGTATTTT
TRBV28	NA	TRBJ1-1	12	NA	CASSLNRLGAFF	TGTGCCAGCAGTTTGAACCGTTTGGGAGCTTTCTTT
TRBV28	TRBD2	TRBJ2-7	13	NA	CASAGGARYEQYF	TGTGCCAGCGCGGGGGGGGCGCGCTACGAGCAGTACTTC
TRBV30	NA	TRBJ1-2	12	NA	CAWTTGSPGYTF	TGTGCCTGGACCACAGGAAGTCCCGGCTACACCTTC
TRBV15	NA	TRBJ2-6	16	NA	CATSRQDRAGANVLTF	TGTGCCACCAGCAGACAGGACCGAGCTGGGGCCAACGTCCTGACTTTC
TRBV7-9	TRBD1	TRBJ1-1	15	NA	CASSLGGGLNTEAFF	TGTGCCAGCAGCTTAGGAGGGGGCCTGAACACTGAAGCTTTCTTT
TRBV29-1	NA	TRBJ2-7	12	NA	CSVGAGQREQYF	TGCAGCGTTGGAGCCGGACAGCGCGAGCAGTACTTC
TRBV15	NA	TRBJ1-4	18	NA	CATSRDWGAGGTNEKLFF	TGTGCCACCAGCAGAGATTGGGGAGCTGGGGGAACTAATGAAAAACTGTTTTTT
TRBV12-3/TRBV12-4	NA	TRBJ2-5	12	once	CASRGEQETQYF	TGTGCCAGCAGGGGGGAACAAGAGACCCAGTACTTC
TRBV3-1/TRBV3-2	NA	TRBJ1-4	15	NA	CASSLRQNSNEKLFF	TGTGCCAGCAGCCTCAGACAGAATTCTAATGAAAAACTGTTTTTT
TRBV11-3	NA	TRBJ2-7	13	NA	CASSSTGPREQYF	TGTGCCAGCAGCTCAACAGGGCCCCGGGAGCAGTACTTC
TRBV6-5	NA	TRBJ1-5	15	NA	CASSYSHSGDQPQHF	TGTGCCAGCAGTTACTCCCACAGTGGAGATCAGCCCCAGCATTTT
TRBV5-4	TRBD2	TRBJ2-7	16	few	CASSLGASGGSYEQYF	TGTGCCAGCAGCTTGGGGGCTAGCGGGGGATCCTACGAGCAGTACTTC
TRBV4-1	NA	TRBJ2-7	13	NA	CASSQGRVYEQYF	TGCGCCAGCAGCCAAGGGAGGGTCTACGAGCAGTACTTC
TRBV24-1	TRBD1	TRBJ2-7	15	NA	CATSDPGTGGYEQYF	TGTGCCACCAGTGACCCCGGGACAGGGGGGTACGAGCAGTACTTC
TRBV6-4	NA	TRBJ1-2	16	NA	CASSDSIGRGGYGYTF	TGTGCCAGCAGTGACTCGATCGGCAGGGGTGGCTATGGCTACACCTTC
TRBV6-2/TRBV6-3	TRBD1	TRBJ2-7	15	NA	CASNPRGQSSYEQYF	TGTGCCAGCAACCCTAGGGGACAGAGCTCCTACGAGCAGTACTTC
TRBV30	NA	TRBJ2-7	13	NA	CALGLPSSYEQYF	TGTGCCTTGGGGCTACCGAGCTCCTACGAGCAGTACTTC
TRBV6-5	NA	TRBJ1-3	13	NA	CASRRGSGNTIYF	TGTGCCAGCAGGCGGGGCTCTGGAAACACCATATATTTT
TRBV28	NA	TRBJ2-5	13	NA	CASSLGYQETQYF	TGTGCCAGCAGTTTGGGGTACCAAGAGACCCAGTACTTC
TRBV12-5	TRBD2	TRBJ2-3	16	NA	CASGLQAGNGIDTQYF	TGTGCTAGTGGTCTTCAAGCGGGGAACGGCATAGATACGCAGTATTTT
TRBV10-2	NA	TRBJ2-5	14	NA	CASFESGGLETQYF	TGCGCCAGCTTCGAATCCGGGGGCCTGGAGACCCAGTACTTC
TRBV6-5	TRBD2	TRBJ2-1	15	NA	CASSPGTSGAGEQFF	TGTGCCAGCAGTCCCGGGACTAGCGGGGCCGGGGAGCAGTTCTTC
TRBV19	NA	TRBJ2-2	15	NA	CASSMMRDSTGELFF	TGTGCCAGTAGTATGATGCGCGACAGCACCGGGGAGCTGTTTTTT
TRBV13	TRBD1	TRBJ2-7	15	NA	CASSQRHRGSYEQYF	TGTGCCAGCAGCCAACGCCACAGGGGCTCCTACGAGCAGTACTTC
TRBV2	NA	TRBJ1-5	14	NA	CASHRAGQGQPQHF	TGTGCCAGCCACAGAGCGGGGCAAGGACAGCCCCAGCATTTT
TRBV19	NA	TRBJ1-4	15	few	CASSTRLKGAEKLFF	TGTGCCAGTAGTACCCGATTAAAAGGGGCTGAAAAACTGTTTTTT
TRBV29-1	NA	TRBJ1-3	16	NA	CSVESPRGSKENTIYF	TGCAGCGTTGAAAGTCCCCGCGGGTCTAAGGAAAACACCATATATTTT
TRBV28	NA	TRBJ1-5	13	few	CASSSSVSSPQHF	TGTGCCAGCAGTTCCTCCGTTTCTTCGCCCCAGCATTTT